This T cell receptor (beta chain) is from a study of early T cells in non-severe SARS-CoV-2 infection. Study as a whole: Unpaired chains resulted from sequencing bulk RNA of unsorted whole blood.

Researchers attached unique molecular identifiers to individual cDNA molecules. Via MiXCR, TCRdb re-called the 5' RACE reads, giving one row per CDR3 protein. This sample has about 23,000 distinct CDR3 sequences, with less than 6.5% found just once. Trimming took off 5 bases at V and 8 bases at J, with 19 bases between the two ends. Germline CDR1 is SGHTA and CDR2 is FQGNSA. The CDR3 spans 15 residues. Ten or more counts support this clonotype. The sequence was collected from an adult who was a healthcare worker with PCR-confirmed SARS-CoV-2 infection or an uninfected control (not recorded which). This rearrangement joins TRBV7-2 to TRBJ2-4; D is tentatively TRBD1 or TRBD2 (5 bases each). Source material: whole blood. The CDR3 loop is CASSAEGLGGDIQYF. The DNA for the CDR3 is TGTGCCAGCAGCGCCGAGGGGTTAGGTGGGGACATTCAGTACTTC.